The rows below give T cell receptor beta chains drawn from one sample of a study of control samples from healthy donors and cancer patients. Method: immunoSEQ multiplex PCR; TCRdb's copy keeps in-frame clones and lacks some. The profile covers about 61,000 clones, with around 90% appearing a single time and roughly 5.6% taken by the ten largest. Specimen: PBMCs. The receptors derive from a man between 60 and 70 years old with colorectal cancer. Each CDR3 is given with its conserved first and last residue. D genes are given only for firm matches. Rows may omit the clone size; those that give it use once, few, many or a size class.

cdr3_nt cdr3_aa d_call j_call clone_size v_call cdr3_length
TGTGCCAGCAGCACGGGACAGGGGGGAGAGACCCAGTACTTC CASSTGQGGETQYF TRBD1 TRBJ2-5 . TRBV5-4 14
TGTGCCAGCAGTGGGTTCGGACAGGGGGTGGGAGAAAAACTGTTTTTT CASSGFGQGVGEKLFF TRBD1 TRBJ1-4 . TRBV6-1 16
TGTGCCAGCAGCTTAGAGACAGGGTCGGATACGCAGTATTTT CASSLETGSDTQYF TRBD1 TRBJ2-3 . TRBV7-8 14
TGTGCCAGCAGCCCGGGGGGGACAGGGATTGGTGAAAAACTGTTTTTT CASSPGGTGIGEKLFF TRBD1 TRBJ1-4 . TRBV7-2 16
TGTGCCAGCAGTCCCTCTAGCGGGGGTTACAATGAGCAGTTCTTC CASSPSSGGYNEQFF TRBD2 TRBJ2-1 . TRBV2 15
TGTGCCAGCAGCCAAGTGGCGGGGGGTAGCACAGATACGCAGTATTTT CASSQVAGGSTDTQYF TRBD2 TRBJ2-3 . TRBV3-1/TRBV3-2 16
TGTGCCTGGAAAGACAGGGAAGTTTACTATGGCTACACCTTC CAWKDREVYYGYTF TRBD1 TRBJ1-2 . TRBV30 14
TGTGCCAGCTCACCGCCGGGCCCCGGTAGTAGATCTAACTATGGCTACACCTTC CASSPPGPGSRSNYGYTF . TRBJ1-2 once TRBV18 18
TGTGCCAGCAGCCAAGAAGGGGGCCAGAACTCCTACGAGCAGTACTTC CASSQEGGQNSYEQYF TRBD1 TRBJ2-7 few TRBV4-2 16
TGTGCCAGCAGCTTCGGACTAGCGGGGGTTTCGGGCACCGGGGAGCTGTTTTTT CASSFGLAGVSGTGELFF TRBD2 TRBJ2-2 few TRBV7-9 18
TGTGCCAGCAGCCCTGGATGGAACGTGTATGGCTACACCTTC CASSPGWNVYGYTF . TRBJ1-2 . TRBV7-2 14
TGTGCCAGCAGCTTAGCGTCGACAGGGGGCTTTGGCAATCAGCCCCAGCATTTT CASSLASTGGFGNQPQHF TRBD1 TRBJ1-5 . TRBV7-6 18
TGTGCCAGCAGCCGCGAGATTGGCACAGATACGCAGTATTTT CASSREIGTDTQYF . TRBJ2-3 . TRBV7-3 14
TGTGCCAGCAGTTTAGGCGGTAACTATGGCTACACCTTC CASSLGGNYGYTF . TRBJ1-2 . TRBV12-3/TRBV12-4 13
TGTGCCAGCAGCTTCCGACAGGGGCCTGGGGAGACCCAGTACTTC CASSFRQGPGETQYF TRBD1 TRBJ2-5 . TRBV5-5 15
TGTGCCAGTCGGGACAGGGGTAACTATGGCTACACCTTC CASRDRGNYGYTF TRBD1 TRBJ1-2 . TRBV19 13
TGTGCCAGTAGTATAGTAGGGACTAGCGGGACCGGGGAGCTGTTTTTT CASSIVGTSGTGELFF TRBD2 TRBJ2-2 once TRBV19 16
TGTGCCAGCACCCGACAGGCCTCGAACACTGAAGCTTTCTTT CASTRQASNTEAFF . TRBJ1-1 . TRBV2 14
TGTGCCAGCGGGCAAATGGGGACAGCAACATACGAGCAGTACTTC CASGQMGTATYEQYF TRBD1 TRBJ2-7 once TRBV27 15
TGTGCCAGTAGACTCCAGGGGGGGAACACTGAAGCTTTCTTT CASRLQGGNTEAFF TRBD1 TRBJ1-1 . TRBV19 14
TGTGCCAGCAGTAGGGGGGGGACCCAGTACTTC CASSRGGTQYF . TRBJ2-5 . TRBV27 11
TGTGCCAGCAGCCCTACCGGGGTTCTGATGGAGACCCAGTACTTC CASSPTGVLMETQYF . TRBJ2-5 . TRBV9 15
TGTGCCAGCAGTGCTAACAGGGGTTTTAATGAAAAACTGTTTTTT CASSANRGFNEKLFF TRBD1 TRBJ1-4 once TRBV2 15
TGTGCCAGCAGCCGGGACCTTGACGACGAGCAGTACTTC CASSRDLDDEQYF . TRBJ2-7 . TRBV4-2 13
TGTGCCAGCAGCCAAGCCAGAGGGGGACACCACTTC CASSQARGGHHF . TRBJ1-2 medium-sized TRBV3-1/TRBV3-2 12
TGTGCCAGCAGTGCCAGGGGGGACCGCAATCAGCCCCAGCATTTT CASSARGDRNQPQHF TRBD1 TRBJ1-5 . TRBV2 15
TGTGCCAGCAGTTGGAGACGGGATTACGAGCAGTACTTC CASSWRRDYEQYF . TRBJ2-7 . TRBV27 13
TGCGCCAGCAGCCAAGCCACCTACAATGAGCAGTTCTTC CASSQATYNEQFF . TRBJ2-1 . TRBV4-1 13
TGTGCCACCTCCCTGAGGGGTATAGGTGACGGCTACACCTTC CATSLRGIGDGYTF . TRBJ1-2 . TRBV2 14
TGTGCCAGCAGTGAAGAGCGGATGAACACTGAAGCTTTCTTT CASSEERMNTEAFF . TRBJ1-1 . TRBV2 14
TGTGCCAGCAGCCGAACGGGACAGGGTTCTGGGGCCAACGTCCTGACTTTC CASSRTGQGSGANVLTF TRBD1 TRBJ2-6 . TRBV7-3 17
TGTGCCAGCAGTTTGGGACTTCGGTCCTACGAGCAGTACTTC CASSLGLRSYEQYF . TRBJ2-7 . TRBV6-2/TRBV6-3 14
TGTGCCAGCTCACCAGGGACCTTAGGGACAGATACGCAGTATTTT CASSPGTLGTDTQYF . TRBJ2-3 . TRBV18 15
TGTGCCAGCAGGCGGGACATCGGCTACGAGCAGTACTTC CASRRDIGYEQYF . TRBJ2-7 . TRBV11-2 13
TGTGCCAGCAGCTTCCCGGACAGGGGGGATGGCTACACCTTC CASSFPDRGDGYTF . TRBJ1-2 . TRBV12-1 14
TGTGCCACCAGCAGGTTGACAGGGGGCTTATACAATGGCTACACCTTC CATSRLTGGLYNGYTF TRBD1 TRBJ1-2 once TRBV15 16
TGTGCCAGCAGCTCACCCCGGGACTACCAGTACTTC CASSSPRDYQYF TRBD2 TRBJ2-7 . TRBV6-2/TRBV6-3 12
TGCGCCAGCAGCCCCGGCCGGGGCTCCTACAATGAGCAGTTCTTC CASSPGRGSYNEQFF . TRBJ2-1 . TRBV5-1 15
TGTGCTAGTGGTTTCGCCGGGGACTATGATACCATATATTTT CASGFAGDYDTIYF . TRBJ1-3 . TRBV12-5 14
TGTGCCTGGAGTCCGGCACCCTTCTACGAGCAGTACTTC CAWSPAPFYEQYF . TRBJ2-7 . TRBV30 13
TGTGCCAGCAGCCCCCGCGGACCCCAAGAGACCCAGTACTTC CASSPRGPQETQYF . TRBJ2-5 . TRBV11-2 14
TGTGCCAGCAGCTGGGGCGTCACCCTGAACACTGAAGCTTTCTTT CASSWGVTLNTEAFF . TRBJ1-1 . TRBV6-5 15
TGTGCCTGGTCTCCCGGCCTTCCTAACACCATATATTTT CAWSPGLPNTIYF . TRBJ1-3 few TRBV30 13
TGTGCCAGCAGCGGTGGGATAGATACGCAGTATTTT CASSGGIDTQYF . TRBJ2-3 . TRBV9 12
TGTGCCAGCAGCACAGGCTCCCCTGCCTATGGCTACACCTTC CASSTGSPAYGYTF . TRBJ1-2 . TRBV6-2/TRBV6-3 14
TGCGCCAGCAGCCAGGCCCGTCCGGGTCCAACAGATACGCAGTATTTT CASSQARPGPTDTQYF . TRBJ2-3 . TRBV4-3 16
TGTGCCAGCAGCTTACCAGCGGGGGGGCGAGTTACCGGGGAGCTGTTTTTT CASSLPAGGRVTGELFF TRBD2 TRBJ2-2 . TRBV7-9 17
TGTGCCAGCAGATCTCCCAGTACTAACAAGCAGTACTTC CASRSPSTNKQYF . TRBJ2-7 once TRBV6-5 13
TGTGCCAGCAGAGTACAGGGGGTTGTCGGTTCACCCCTCCACTTT CASRVQGVVGSPLHF TRBD1 TRBJ1-6 . TRBV2 15
TGTGCCAGCAGCTTGAAGAGGGAATGGGATCAGCCCCAGCATTTT CASSLKREWDQPQHF . TRBJ1-5 . TRBV7-7 15
TGTGCCAGCTCACCGGACTTAGCGGGGGGGCTCAATGAGCAGTTCTTC CASSPDLAGGLNEQFF TRBD2 TRBJ2-1 once TRBV18 16
TGTGCCTGGAGTGTAAGCAGGGGAAGAGCCGGGGAGCTGTTTTTT CAWSVSRGRAGELFF . TRBJ2-2 once TRBV30 15
TGTGCCAGCAGTCCGGGACAGACCATGAACACTGAAGCTTTCTTT CASSPGQTMNTEAFF TRBD1 TRBJ1-1 . TRBV6-6 15
TGCAGCGTTGAAGATCGACAGGTCGTAGTAACTTTCTTT CSVEDRQVVVTFF . TRBJ1-1 . TRBV29-1 13
TGTGCCAGCAGCTTTAACCCGGGACAGTCCTTCTCTGGAAACACCATATATTTT CASSFNPGQSFSGNTIYF TRBD1 TRBJ1-3 . TRBV5-6 18
TGTGCCACCAGCAGAGAAAGGGCGACCCTAGCGTTCGCCTACGAGCAGTACTTC CATSRERATLAFAYEQYF . TRBJ2-7 . TRBV15 18